The 21 T cell receptor beta chains listed next were all sequenced from one sample in a study of blood T cell repertoires in COVID-19. Sequenced by immunoSEQ multiplex PCR; TCRdb stores in-frame clones only, minus some. The data hold under 250,000 clones, with about nine tenths observed a single time. Material: peripheral blood. All receptors come from a man aged 50-59 years with COVID-19, enrolled during active disease.

This clone appeared once. V and J are TRBV10-3 and TRBJ2-7, with 8 nucleotides matching TRBD2. V gave up 3 bases and J gave up 1 base; unmatched junction bases: 5. Germline assignment: CDR1 ENHRY and CDR2 SYGVKD. This CDR3 is built from 15 residues. DNA for the CDR3: TGTGCCATCAGTGACCTTAGCGGGGTTTCCTACGAGCAGTACTTC. It yields the protein CAISDLSGVSYEQYF.

The J gene is TRBJ1-4, the V gene TRBV29-1, with a tentative D call TRBD1 (5 bases). The CDR3 runs 12 residues. The germline CDR1 and CDR2 sequences are SQVTM and ANQGSEA. The V gene lost 5 bases and the J gene lost 8 bases, with 12 bases spanning the gap. In nucleotides, the CDR3 is TGCAGCGTTCGTGGACAAGAGGAAAAACTGTTTTTT. This translates into CSVRGQEEKLFF. Full variable domain (outside the CDR3, taken from reference TRBV29-1 and TRBJ1-4): SAVISQKPSRDICQRGTSLTIQCQVDSQVTMMFWYRQQPGQSLTLIATANQGSEATYESGFVIDKFPISRPNLTFSTLTVSNMSPEDSSIYLCSVRGQEEKLFFGSGTQLSVL.

The V call is TRBV6-5, the J call TRBJ1-1; 8 bases agree with TRBD1. Germline V gene sequence: CDR1 MNHEY, CDR2 SVGAGI. V lost 4 bases, J lost 6 bases, and 10 bases stayed unmatched. The CDR3 loop spans 15 amino acids. Written as DNA, the CDR3 is TGTGCCAGCAGTTTACCAGGGGGCCACGGCGCTGAAGCTTTCTTT. Protein product: CASSLPGGHGAEAFF.

Only one count was recorded for this clone. V is TRBV28 and J is TRBJ1-5; 12 nucleotides align to TRBD1. With 0 bases clipped from V and 4 bases from J, the junction kept 4 bases outside the gene matches. Looked up from germline, CDR1 is MDHEN and CDR2 is SYDVKM. CDR3 size: 17 residues. As DNA, the CDR3 is TGTGCCAGCAGTTTATGGGGGACAGGGGGCCGAAATCAGCCCCAGCATTTT. This translates into CASSLWGTGGRNQPQHF. The whole variable domain, filled in from reference TRBV28 and TRBJ1-5, reads DVKVTQSSRYLVKRTGEKVFLECVQDMDHENMFWYRQDPGLGLRLIYFSYDVKMKEKGDIPEGYSVSREKKERFSLILESASTNQTSMYLCASSLWGTGGRNQPQHFGDGTRLSIL.

Notes on this clone: Other nucleotide sequences in the sample specify the same CDR3. V is TRBV6-5 and J is TRBJ1-5; a weak D match, TRBD1 (5 bases). V was clipped by 0 bases and J by 7 bases, with 13 bases between them. This CDR3 region has 15 residues. Germline V gene lookup returns CDR1 MNHEY and CDR2 SVGAGI. CDR3 bases: TGTGCCAGCAGTTACTCTGCCAGGGTGGACCAGCCCCAGCATTTT. Translated: CASSYSARVDQPQHF.

The chain carries TRBV21-1 and TRBJ2-7; no DNA check was done on the table's D call, TRBD2. TRBV21-1 is flagged as a pseudogene. This CDR3 contains 16 residues. CDR3 residues: CASSKEPEPNAYEQYF. The CDR3 DNA sequence: TGTGCCAGCAGCAAAGAGCCGGAGCCTAACGCCTACGAGCAGTACTTC.

The genes are TRBV19 and TRBJ2-5, with 9 positions matching TRBD1. Trimming took 5 bases from V and 5 from J; bases not matched to a gene: 3. CDR1 is LNHDA and CDR2 is SQIVND in the germline V gene (reference sequence). The CDR3 length is 13 residues. CDR3 bases: TGTGCCAGTAGTTACAGGGGGCGGGAGACCCAGTACTTC. Amino acid sequence: CASSYRGRETQYF.

The chain couples TRBV3-1 (or the pseudogene TRBV3-2) to TRBJ2-1, with 7 bases identical to TRBD2. The CDR3 totals 14 residues. V shed 0 bases and J 10 bases; nucleotides not matched to a gene: 6. The germline CDR1 and CDR2 sequences are LGHDT and YNNKEL (reference sequence). In nucleotides, the CDR3 is TGTGCCAGCAGCCAAGACTTGGGGAGGGAAGAGCAGTTCTTC. This codes for CASSQDLGREEQFF.

As regards this clone: At one boundary the junction diverges from the germline segment, which might be a read error. This chain uses TRBV14 with TRBJ1-6; D remains unclear. The CDR3 covers 14 residues. Germline lookup yields CDR1 SGHDN and CDR2 FVKESK. This CDR3 is CASSQGGFNSPLHF. CDR3 in DNA: TGTGCCAGCAGTCAAGGAGGGTTCAATTCACCCCTCCACTTT.

The chain employs TRBV5-1 and TRBJ2-3, with 11 nucleotides matching TRBD2. This CDR3 comprises 15 residues. Germline loops: CDR1 SGHRS, CDR2 YFSETQ. The V segment lost 1 base and the J segment 4 bases; nucleotides outside the gene matches: 2. The DNA for the CDR3 is TGCGCCAGCAGCTTGAAACTAGCGGGAGCAGATACGCAGTATTTT. Its protein product is CASSLKLAGADTQYF.

CDR3 in amino acids: CASRLVIASPPSEQYF. The CDR3 DNA sequence: TGTGCCAGCCGATTAGTTATAGCTAGCCCACCGAGCGAGCAGTACTTC. The V and J genes are TRBV2 and TRBJ2-7; D perhaps matches TRBD2 (5 bases). The V gene lost 8 bases and the J gene lost 6 bases, with 26 bases spanning the gap. The CDR3 covers 16 residues. Germline-derived CDR1 and CDR2 are SNHLY and FYNNEI.

Concerning this clone itself: Distinct nucleotide sequences in the sample also encode this CDR3. The chain employs TRBV3-1 (or the pseudogene TRBV3-2) and TRBJ1-1; D not certain. The V gene's germline CDR1 is LGHDT and CDR2 YNNKEL (reference sequence). Trimming stripped 4 bases from V and 0 bases from J, with 6 bases between. This CDR3 is built from 13 residues. The CDR3 DNA is TGTGCCAGCAGCCCCCAGTTGAACACTGAAGCTTTCTTT. Translating gives CASSPQLNTEAFF.

This chain's CDR3 is CASSLAGRSNYGYTF. CDR3 nucleotide sequence: TGTGCCAGCAGTTTGGCAGGGCGTTCTAACTATGGCTACACCTTC. The rearrangement uses TRBV28 and TRBJ1-2, with D possibly matching TRBD1 (5 bases). Germline assignment: CDR1 MDHEN and CDR2 SYDVKM. Trimming took 3 bases from V and 0 from J, leaving 11 bases between them. The CDR3 totals 15 residues.

The chain couples TRBV3-1 (or the pseudogene TRBV3-2) to TRBJ2-1; no definite D call. The germline CDR1 and CDR2 sequences are LGHDT and YNNKEL (reference sequence). Trimming took off 8 bases at V and 6 bases at J, with 14 bases between the two ends. The CDR3 is 13 amino acids. CDR3 loop: CASDLPWPNEQFF. CDR3 coding DNA: TGTGCCAGCGATCTTCCCTGGCCCAATGAGCAGTTCTTC.

The chain links TRBV7-9 to TRBJ1-4, with TRBD1 matching over 8 bases. The CDR3 extends over 17 amino acids. The V and J ends lost 2 bases and 7 bases, in that order; junction bases with no gene match: 12. Looked up from germline, CDR1 is SEHNR and CDR2 is FQNEAQ (reference sequence). CDR3 nucleotide sequence: TGTGCCAGCAGCTTACGAGCAGGGGGCCTGTCAAGTGAAAAACTGTTTTTT. Translation: CASSLRAGGLSSEKLFF.

This clone was detected only once. The V and J genes are TRBV10-3 and TRBJ1-1, with 7 positions matching TRBD1. The germline V gene has CDR1 ENHRY and CDR2 SYGVKD. J lost 0 bases, V lost 8 bases, and 0 bases had no gene match. This CDR3 region has 12 residues. For the CDR3, the DNA is TGTGCCATCGGGACAGTGAACACTGAAGCTTTCTTT. This gives the protein CAIGTVNTEAFF.

This sequence joins TRBV4-3 and TRBJ2-2; 8 bases match TRBD1. Per the germline V gene, CDR1 is LGHNA and CDR2 is YSLEER. The CDR3 sequence is 15 residues long. The J segment lost 4 bases and the V segment lost 2 bases, leaving 3 bases of the junction unmatched. Here the CDR3 reads CASSQLTGATGELFF. The CDR3, as DNA: TGCGCCAGCAGCCAATTGACAGGGGCCACCGGGGAGCTGTTTTTT.

The genes are TRBV2 and TRBJ1-5, with no clear D. This CDR3 region has 13 residues. V lost 4 bases to trimming and J lost 7 bases, with 11 bases between them. CDR1 and CDR2 from the germline V gene are SNHLY and FYNNEI. The CDR3 coding sequence is TGTGCCAGCAGTGCCGCGAGCCCCCAGCCCCAGCATTTT. Residues: CASSAASPQPQHF.

V gene TRBV4-3 combines with J gene TRBJ1-2; possible D gene TRBD1, 5 bases. Germline CDR1 and CDR2: LGHNA and YSLEER. There are 14 residues in the CDR3. Trimming pared 1 base from V and 3 bases from J, leaving 9 bases between. In DNA, the CDR3 is TGCGCCAGCAGCCAAGCCGAACAGGACTATGGCTACACCTTC. Its protein product is CASSQAEQDYGYTF.

The rearrangement links TRBV7-3 to TRBJ1-6; D is uncertain. The V end was cut by 2 bases, the J end by 7 bases, with 6 bases between. Per the germline V gene, CDR1 is SGHTA and CDR2 is FQGTGA. CDR3 length: 13 amino acids. The CDR3 sequence: CASSLSVNSPLHF. CDR3 in DNA: TGTGCCAGCAGCTTATCAGTAAATTCACCCCTCCACTTT.

Note on this clone: Other DNA sequences in this sample translate to the same CDR3. This chain connects TRBV4-3 to TRBJ2-3, with 12 bases identical to TRBD2. This CDR3 region has 16 residues. V was clipped by 1 base and J by 6 bases; unmatched bases: 5. Germline V CDR1 and CDR2: LGHNA, YSLEER. The CDR3: CASSQGTSGAADTQYF. CDR3 coding DNA: TGCGCCAGCAGCCAAGGGACTAGCGGGGCCGCGGATACGCAGTATTTT.